This TCR beta chain was sequenced during a study of T cells after yellow fever vaccination. About the study: Low-cell-number fractions underwent preparation using SMART-Seq v4 Ultra Low Input.

TCRdb re-analysed the 5' RACE reads in MiXCR, keeping a single row per CDR3 protein. Of over 70,000 distinct CDR3 sequences listed, 7.5% to 9% are singletons. This clonotype was seen at least ten times. Germline V gene data show CDR1 as DFQATT and CDR2 as SNEGSKA (reference sequence). The CDR3 loop spans 15 amino acids. The V gene end was trimmed by 4 bases and the J gene end by 5 bases; junction bases not matched to a gene: 8. The chain employs TRBV20-1 and TRBJ2-1; 10 nucleotides agree with TRBD2. The sample consisted of CD8+ T cells sorted from PBMCs, taken on the day of the yellow fever booster vaccination. This sequence originates from a man aged 25 to 40 who received the YFV17D yellow fever vaccine. The DNA of the CDR3 is TGCAGTGCTATTAGCGGGAGGTCGATGAACAATGAGCAGTTCTTC. It codes for CSAISGRSMNNEQFF.